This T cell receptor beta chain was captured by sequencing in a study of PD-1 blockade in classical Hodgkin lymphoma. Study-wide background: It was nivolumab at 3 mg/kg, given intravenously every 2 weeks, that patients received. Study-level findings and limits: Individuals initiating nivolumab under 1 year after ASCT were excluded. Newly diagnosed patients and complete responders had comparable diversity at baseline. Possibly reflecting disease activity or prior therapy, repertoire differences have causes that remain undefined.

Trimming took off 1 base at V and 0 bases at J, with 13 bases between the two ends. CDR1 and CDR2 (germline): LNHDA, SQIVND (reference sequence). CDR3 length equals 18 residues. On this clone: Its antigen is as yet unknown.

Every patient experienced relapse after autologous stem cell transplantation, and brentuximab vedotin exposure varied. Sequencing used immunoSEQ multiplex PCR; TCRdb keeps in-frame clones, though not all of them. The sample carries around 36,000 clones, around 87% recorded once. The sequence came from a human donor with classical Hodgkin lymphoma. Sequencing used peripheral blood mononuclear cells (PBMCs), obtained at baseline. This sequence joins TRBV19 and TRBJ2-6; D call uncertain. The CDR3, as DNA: TGTGCCAGTAGTATAGGCGACACTTTTTTCTCTGGGGCCAACGTCCTGACTTTC. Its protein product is CASSIGDTFFSGANVLTF. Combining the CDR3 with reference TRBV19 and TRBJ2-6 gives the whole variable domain DGGITQSPKYLFRKEGQNVTLSCEQNLNHDAMYWYRQDPGQGLRLIYYSQIVNDFQKGDIAEGYSVSREKKESFPLTVTSAQKNPTAFYLCASSIGDTFFSGANVLTFGAGSRLTVL.